The rows below give T cell receptor beta chains drawn from one sample of a study of blood T cell repertoires in COVID-19. This table comes from immunoSEQ multiplex PCR, and its TCRdb copy is limited to in-frame clones, with some not included. In the table there are about 160,000 clones, under 90% of which are singletons. The sequencing input was PBMCs or T cells enriched from blood (not recorded which). These receptors originate from a woman aged 60 to 75 who had recovered from COVID-19. CDR3s include the opening cysteine and the closing phenylalanine or tryptophan. Each record gives: D gene, J gene, V gene, CDR3 protein, CDR3 DNA. A D gene is named only where the DNA matches it firmly.

NA | TRBJ1-6 | TRBV10-3 | CAISVNLNSPLHF | TGTGCCATCAGTGTAAATCTTAATTCACCCCTCCACTTT
NA | TRBJ1-4 | TRBV3-1/TRBV3-2 | CASSQEQGATNEKLFF | TGTGCCAGCAGCCAAGAACAGGGAGCAACTAATGAAAAACTGTTTTTT
NA | TRBJ1-1 | TRBV5-5 | CASSLTEAEAFF | TGTGCCAGCAGCTTGACAGAAGCTGAAGCTTTCTTT
TRBD1 | TRBJ2-1 | TRBV5-1 | CASSLRDRGIDEQFF | TGCGCCAGCAGCTTGAGGGACAGGGGGATCGATGAGCAGTTCTTC
NA | TRBJ1-4 | TRBV18 | CASSPWGDLTNEKLFF | TGTGCCAGCTCACCGTGGGGGGATTTGACTAATGAAAAACTGTTTTTT
TRBD1 | TRBJ1-1 | TRBV7-8 | CASSPRTGYNAEAFF | TGTGCCAGCAGCCCTAGGACAGGGTATAACGCTGAAGCTTTCTTT
NA | TRBJ2-1 | TRBV6-2/TRBV6-3 | CASRPWGDREQFF | TGTGCCAGCAGACCTTGGGGAGACCGGGAGCAGTTCTTC
TRBD1 | TRBJ1-2 | TRBV5-6 | CASSPNGQDSYGYTF | TGTGCCAGCAGCCCCAATGGACAGGACTCCTATGGCTACACCTTC
TRBD2 | TRBJ2-3 | TRBV9 | CASSVKRGVLGDTQYF | TGTGCCAGCAGCGTAAAGCGGGGGGTGCTCGGAGATACGCAGTATTTT
TRBD1 | TRBJ1-2 | TRBV4-1 | CASSQETGGRGYTF | TGCGCCAGCAGCCAAGAAACAGGGGGTCGAGGCTACACCTTC
TRBD1 | TRBJ2-7 | TRBV7-2 | CASSQTSGTGAYEQYF | TGTGCCAGCAGCCAGACGTCCGGGACAGGGGCCTACGAGCAGTACTTC